What follows are 8 T cell receptor beta chains derived from one specimen sequenced in a study of cytomegalovirus exposure and HLA in healthy donors. Assay used: immunoSEQ multiplex PCR; TCRdb lists only in-frame clones, some missing. The table includes approximately 150,000 clones, about 85% detected once. Material: PBMCs. The receptors derive from a man under 40 in good health and CMV-seropositive.

This chain connects TRBV27 to TRBJ2-2, with a tentative D call TRBD2 (6 bases). The CDR3 runs to 14 residues. Germline V gene data show CDR1 as MNHEY and CDR2 as SMNVEV (reference sequence). Trimming left V 5 bases short and J 7 bases short, with 14 bases between. The CDR3 loop is CASSPGLGLGELFF. The CDR3 nucleotides read TGTGCCAGCAGTCCGGGACTCGGACTCGGGGAGCTGTTTTTT.

The CDR3 DNA follows: TGTGCCAGCAGTTTGGACAGGGCCCCAGATACGCAGTATTTT. Translated, it gives CASSLDRAPDTQYF. The chain uses TRBV2 and TRBJ2-3; the match to TRBD1 covers 8 bases. CDR3 length equals 14 residues. Germline values: CDR1 SNHLY, CDR2 FYNNEI. J gave up 4 bases and V 5 bases, and 5 bases lay outside the gene matches.

The genes are TRBV18 and TRBJ1-2; TRBD1 matches 8 bases. This CDR3 contains 15 residues. The V segment lost 6 bases and the J segment 6 bases; nucleotides outside the gene matches: 12. CDR1 is KGHSH and CDR2 is LQKENI in the germline V gene. CDR3 amino acids: CASSFAGGGDDGYTF. The DNA for the CDR3 is TGTGCCAGCTCGTTCGCAGGGGGCGGGGATGATGGCTACACCTTC.

The chain employs TRBV5-1 and TRBJ2-3, with TRBD2 identical over 8 bases. Germline V lookup: CDR1 SGHRS, CDR2 YFSETQ. The CDR3 runs 14 residues. V lost 4 bases and J lost 4; bases outside the gene matches: 5. The CDR3 region is CASSLGGAPDTQYF. The CDR3, as DNA: TGCGCCAGCAGCCTCGGGGGGGCCCCAGATACGCAGTATTTT.

The chain links TRBV6-6 to TRBJ2-2, with D tentatively TRBD2 (6 bases). Germline CDR1 is MNHNY and CDR2 is SVGAGI (reference sequence). The ends were cut back, 2 bases at V and 2 bases at J, with 9 bases in the middle. This CDR3 region has 15 residues. The CDR3 bases are TGTGCCAGCAGTTACATGGGGGGTAACACCGGGGAGCTGTTTTTT. Its translation: CASSYMGGNTGELFF.

The V gene is TRBV9, the J gene TRBJ2-5, with 10 bases lining up with TRBD2. Trimming cost V 0 bases and J 4 bases; bases outside gene matches: 3. Germline lookup yields CDR1 SGDLS and CDR2 YYNGEE. The CDR3 runs 15 residues. In DNA, the CDR3 is TGTGCCAGCAGCGTAGCTCCTAGCGGGGGAGAGACCCAGTACTTC. Translating it yields CASSVAPSGGETQYF.

This clone was detected a few times. This chain connects TRBV4-1 to TRBJ2-2; D is unresolved. The V gene's germline CDR1 is MGHRA and CDR2 YSYEKL. V lost 3 bases to trimming and J lost 9 bases, with 5 bases between them. This CDR3 region has 11 residues. As DNA, the CDR3 is TGCGCCAGCAGCCAGGCCAGGGAGCTGTTTTTT. Translated, it gives CASSQARELFF.

This clone was recorded only once. DNA of the CDR3: TGTGCCAGCAGCTTAGTCGGGGTCGGTGGATTTAATGAGCAGTTCTTC. Residues: CASSLVGVGGFNEQFF. V usage is TRBV11-3 and J usage is TRBJ2-1; D might be TRBD2 (5 bases). The germline gives CDR1 SGHNT, CDR2 YENEEA. Trimming left V 1 base short and J 7 bases short, with 17 bases between. This CDR3 contains 16 residues.